This TCR beta chain was profiled in a study of identical twins. Study-level points and caveats: A lower insertion count was a feature of abundant cord blood beta clonotypes, with no such feature in memory repertoires. Without tracking the same donors, conclusions rested on cross-sectional statistical analysis. For monozygotic twins, models underestimated out-of-frame TCR alpha sharing.

Germline V CDR1 and CDR2: KGHSH, LQKENI. The germline V and J ends were trimmed by 0 bases and 6 bases, with 9 bases remaining between them. The CDR3 is 13 residues long. This clonotype was recorded a few times. Its target is not known. Template switching (which added a universal primer site) was used, and cDNA carried unique molecular identifiers. Using its own MiXCR run on the 5' RACE reads, TCRdb lists one record per CDR3 protein. Found here are 250,000 or so distinct CDR3 sequences, about 9% of them singletons; the top ten hold 3%. These same data were also listed under a study on yellow fever vaccine responses in identical twins.

The sequencing sample was made of CD8+ T cells sorted from blood. The V and J genes are TRBV18 and TRBJ2-7, with D possibly TRBD2 on 5 matching bases. This TCR came from a woman between 18 and 30 years old in good health. The CDR3 DNA sequence: TGTGCCAGCTCACCACCGGACTTTTCCGAGCAGTACTTC. Protein sequence: CASSPPDFSEQYF. Filled out from reference TRBV18 and TRBJ2-7, the complete variable domain reads NAGVMQNPRHLVRRRGQEARLRCSPMKGHSHVYWYRQLPEEGLKFMVYLQKENIIDESGMPKERFSAEFPKEGPSILRIQQVVRGDSAAYFCASSPPDFSEQYFGPGTRLTVT.